Sequencing of this TCR beta chain was carried out in a study of early T cells in non-severe SARS-CoV-2 infection. Background on the study: Chains from this unsorted whole-blood bulk RNA could not be paired.

TCRdb analysed the 5' RACE reads with MiXCR anew, one entry per CDR3 protein. The sample contains roughly 57,000 distinct CDR3 sequences, roughly an eighth of which appear only once. Per germline, CDR1 SGHTA and CDR2 FQGNSA. Trimming took 4 bases from V and 5 from J, leaving 13 bases between them. The CDR3 has 14 amino acids. The TCR was taken from an adult who was a healthcare worker with PCR-confirmed SARS-CoV-2 infection or an uninfected control (not recorded which). The sample taken for sequencing was whole blood. The rearrangement links TRBV7-2 to TRBJ2-3; unclear D gene. The chain's CDR3 is CASSYFPLRDTQYF. DNA of the CDR3: TGTGCCAGCAGCTACTTCCCCTTGAGAGATACGCAGTATTTT.